This entry lists 17 T cell receptor beta chains sequenced from one sample in a study of T cells in Graves' hyperthyroidism and ophthalmopathy. TCR beta CDR3 regions were amplified from RNA transcripts. First-round RT-PCR with HTBI primers amplified the TCR CDR3 region. TCRdb analysed the multiplex PCR reads with MiXCR anew, one entry per CDR3 protein. The sample records about 400,000 distinct CDR3 sequences, around 14% being singletons. Input material: blood. The receptors originated from a young woman with Graves' hyperthyroidism.

This clonotype appeared many times. The chain employs TRBV5-1 and TRBJ2-1; possibly TRBD1 for D (6 bases). Germline V gene sequence: CDR1 SGHRS, CDR2 YFSETQ. This CDR3 is built from 15 residues. V dropped 0 bases and J dropped 2 bases, with 9 bases sitting between them. The DNA for the CDR3 is TGCGCCAGCAGCTTGGAGGGGGACCCCTACAATGAGCAGTTCTTC. Protein product: CASSLEGDPYNEQFF.

This clonotype has at least ten counts. This chain connects TRBV6-1 to TRBJ1-5; D is possibly TRBD1 (5 bases). This CDR3 is built from 14 residues. The V end lost 5 bases, the J end lost 3 bases, and 11 bases lay between the germline ends. Germline values: CDR1 MNHNS, CDR2 SASEGT. CDR3 amino acids: CASSFGDHNQPQHF. CDR3 in DNA: TGTGCCAGCAGTTTCGGGGACCACAATCAGCCCCAGCATTTT.

This clonotype was counted a few times. The chain combines TRBV12-3 or TRBV12-4 with TRBJ1-2; 9 nucleotides agree with TRBD1. This CDR3 has 15 residues. The J segment lost 5 bases and the V segment lost 4 bases, leaving 8 bases of the junction unmatched. This chain's CDR3 is CASSSTPTGGYGYTF. The CDR3 DNA is TGTGCCAGCAGTTCCACCCCGACAGGGGGGTATGGCTACACCTTC.

This clonotype has ten or more counts. J is TRBJ2-1 and V is TRBV11-1; 7 bases are a match to TRBD2. The V segment lost 2 bases and the J segment 0 bases; nucleotides outside the gene matches: 7. Germline loops: CDR1 SGHAT, CDR2 FQDESV (reference sequence). This CDR3 is 17 amino acids long. The CDR3 reads CASSLSRGGGSYNEQFF. In DNA, the CDR3 is TGTGCCAGCAGCTTATCCCGGGGCGGGGGCTCCTACAATGAGCAGTTCTTC. Based on the CDR3 plus reference TRBV11-1 and TRBJ2-1, the full variable domain is EAEVAQSPRYKITEKSQAVAFWCDPISGHATLYWYRQILGQGPELLVQFQDESVVDDSQLPKDRFSAERLKGVDSTLKIQPAELGDSAMYLCASSLSRGGGSYNEQFFGPGTRLTVL.

This clonotype was recorded at least ten times. Here the CDR3 reads CASSGILNSPLHF. In nucleotides, the CDR3 is TGTGCCAGCAGTGGGATTCTTAATTCACCCCTCCACTTT. This chain uses TRBV6-1 with TRBJ1-6; D gene uncertain. The germline V gene has CDR1 MNHNS and CDR2 SASEGT. V lost 4 bases and J lost 6, with 7 bases in between. This CDR3 spans 13 amino acids.

The V and J genes are TRBV12-3 or TRBV12-4 and TRBJ1-4, with D unresolved. V gave up 1 base and J gave up 7 bases, with 28 bases separating them. The CDR3 is 20 amino acids. CDR3 nucleotides: TGTGCCAGCAGTTTAGGGCCGGGAGTGGGGTTATCTTTAGGCGGTGAAAAACTGTTTTTT. As protein: CASSLGPGVGLSLGGEKLFF.

This clonotype has ten or more counts. The chain links TRBV29-1 to TRBJ2-7; 11 bases are a match to TRBD2. CDR1 and CDR2 from the germline V gene are SQVTM and ANQGSEA. Trimming took 5 bases from V and 4 from J; bases not matched to a gene: 4. This CDR3 region has 13 residues. The CDR3 is CSVRTSGPYEQYF. In nucleotides, the CDR3 is TGCAGCGTTCGGACTAGCGGGCCGTACGAGCAGTACTTC.

On this clonotype itself: Since a much larger clone is just one base distant, this may be a read error. The chain carries TRBV18 and TRBJ1-1; 7 nucleotides align to TRBD1. The CDR3 extends over 13 amino acids. The V gene's germline CDR1 is KGHSH and CDR2 LQKENI. This chain's CDR3 is CASPPGQVAEAFF. As DNA, the CDR3 is TGTGCCAGCCCACCTGGACAGGTCGCTGAAGCTTTCTTT.

V gene TRBV19 combines with J gene TRBJ2-1; 14 bases are a match to TRBD2. Germline CDR1 is LNHDA and CDR2 is SQIVND (reference sequence). The V and J ends lost 6 bases and 1 base, in that order; junction bases with no gene match: 8. The CDR3 sequence is 18 residues long. The CDR3 DNA is TGTGCCAGTAGCCTCCGGACTAGCGGGAGGCGGTCCTACAATGAGCAGTTCTTC. It encodes CASSLRTSGRRSYNEQFF.

Regarding this clonotype: The junction departs from the called germline gene at one end, perhaps through a read error. This chain uses TRBV7-3 with TRBJ2-1; no firm D call. This CDR3 has 17 residues. Per the germline V gene, CDR1 is SGHTA and CDR2 is FQGTGA. Here the CDR3 DNA reads TGCGCCAGCAGCCAGAAGTTGAGGTCCCTCTCCTACAATGAGCAGTTCTTC. This gives the protein CASSQKLRSLSYNEQFF.

This clonotype was picked up many times. The chain carries TRBV6-1 and TRBJ2-7; 7 positions match TRBD2. Germline V gene data show CDR1 as MNHNS and CDR2 as SASEGT. V lost 5 bases and J lost 5; bases outside the gene matches: 15. The CDR3 length is 16 residues. CDR3 DNA sequence: TGTGCCAGCAGTCACGTCGTTGGGACTAACAGCCACGAGCAGTACTTC. Translating gives CASSHVVGTNSHEQYF.

This clonotype appeared many times. Here the CDR3 reads CASSYGLSFISGELFF. The CDR3 coding sequence is TGTGCCAGCAGTTACGGACTGTCTTTCATCTCCGGGGAGCTGTTTTTT. The chain has TRBV6-6 and TRBJ2-2, with D perhaps matching TRBD2 (5 bases). CDR3 length: 16 residues. Trimming pared 2 bases from V and 6 bases from J, leaving 16 bases between. Germline V CDR1 and CDR2: MNHNY, SVGAGI (reference sequence).

This clonotype was detected ten times or more. The chain couples TRBV18 to TRBJ1-4, with D possibly matching TRBD1 (6 bases). CDR1 and CDR2 from the germline V gene are KGHSH and LQKENI. This CDR3 has 14 amino acids. Trimming left V 0 bases short and J 8 bases short, with 10 bases between. The CDR3: CASSPPGGIEKLFF. In nucleotides, the CDR3 is TGTGCCAGCTCACCACCGGGGGGCATCGAAAAACTGTTTTTT. Combining the CDR3 with reference TRBV18 and TRBJ1-4 gives the whole variable domain NAGVMQNPRHLVRRRGQEARLRCSPMKGHSHVYWYRQLPEEGLKFMVYLQKENIIDESGMPKERFSAEFPKEGPSILRIQQVVRGDSAAYFCASSPPGGIEKLFFGSGTQLSVL.

The chain recombines TRBV7-2 with TRBJ2-1; D call uncertain. From germline, CDR1 is SGHTA and CDR2 FQGNSA. The CDR3 extends over 15 amino acids. The V gene lost 3 bases and the J gene lost 8 bases, with 17 bases spanning the gap. The CDR3 DNA follows: TGTGCCAGCAGCTTTGGGTTCTCCAAGTTATATGAGCAGTTCTTC. Its translation: CASSFGFSKLYEQFF. The variable domain in full, with the rest retrieved from reference TRBV7-2 and TRBJ2-1, is GAGVSQSPSNKVTEKGKDVELRCDPISGHTALYWYRQSLGQGLEFLIYFQGNSAPDKSGLPSDRFSAERTGGSVSTLTIQRTQQEDSAVYLCASSFGFSKLYEQFFGPGTRLTVL.

The table lists this clonotype with many counts. This chain uses TRBV12-3 or TRBV12-4 with TRBJ2-1; D perhaps matches TRBD2 (6 bases). This CDR3 is built from 15 residues. With 6 bases removed from V and 5 bases from J, the gap between germline ends came to 17 bases. The DNA of the CDR3 is TGTGCCAGCAGGGAGGGAGGCCCCCTTGACAATGAGCAGTTCTTC. Protein: CASREGGPLDNEQFF.

About this clonotype itself: A read error may be the cause here, since a much bigger clone is one base away. This chain connects TRBV7-2 to TRBJ1-4; D not certain. Germline V gene sequence: CDR1 SGHTA, CDR2 FQGNSA. The CDR3 consists of 13 residues. Trimming cost V 7 bases and J 5 bases, with 11 bases left between them. The CDR3 DNA sequence: TGTGCCAGCAATGGAGGGAGAAATGAAAAACTGTTTTTT. Translation: CASNGGRNEKLFF.

This clonotype was seen ten or more times. J is TRBJ1-2 and V is TRBV7-9; no clear D. There are 16 residues in the CDR3. Germline CDR1 SEHNR, CDR2 FQNEAQ (reference sequence). V lost 5 bases to trimming and J lost 4 bases, with 20 bases between them. CDR3 nucleotide sequence: TGTGCCAGCAGCCCCCAGCAGGCTCTGGGATCCTATGGCTACACCTTC. Encoded protein: CASSPQQALGSYGYTF.